This paragraph covers one T cell receptor (beta chain) sequence. Its antigen is unidentified. The data are from a study of human T cells and chemical hapten exposure. Overall study context: DPC at 2% was the sensitizing agent, placed on roughly 2 cm by roughly 2 cm of upper inner arm skin.

General observations from the study: Expanded TCRs produced significantly more large CDR3 similarity clusters than controls did.

Germline CDR1 MNHEY, CDR2 SVGEGT. This CDR3 spans 15 amino acids. The junction had 3 bases not matched to a gene; V was cut back by 5 bases and J by 0 bases. TCRdb fed the RACE reads into MiXCR, producing one record per CDR3 protein. The sample includes about 120,000 distinct CDR3 sequences, roughly 13% seen only once; the top ten take over 0.85%. Sample time point: patch test 1, 2 weeks after DPC sensitization. The treatment denotes: therapeutic diphenylcyclopropenone sensitization with weekly scalp DPC. Blood draws came before every patch-test application. It was from unfractionated whole blood that total RNA was extracted.

V usage is TRBV6-2 or TRBV6-3 and J usage is TRBJ2-1; 8 positions match TRBD2. This material consisted of whole blood, taken in connection with sensitization to the hapten diphenylcyclopropenone (DPC). The source of this sequence is a man between 18 and 35 years old with alopecia areata. Some clones in this sample may be carry-over from other donors' samples. CDR3 amino acids: CASSNGGASYNEQFF. For the CDR3, the DNA is TGTGCCAGCAGTAACGGGGGGGCCTCCTACAATGAGCAGTTCTTC.